This entry features one T cell receptor beta chain sequence. What it binds is unknown. The data stem from a study of vaccination effects on CD4 cells after COVID-19. Viral peptide pool expansion of antigen-specific CD4+ T cells preceded sequencing in the ViraFEST assay. Culture lasted roughly eleven days before CD4+ T cell isolation. The protocol was immunoSEQ multiplex PCR, while the TCRdb copy is restricted to in-frame clones and leaves out a portion. The sample includes some 15,000 clones, over 60% seen only once; the top ten take less than 30%. CDR1 is SGHRS, CDR2 YFSETQ, per germline. The junction had 6 bases not matched to a gene; V was cut back by 6 bases and J by 5 bases. This CDR3 has 13 residues.

The sequence came from a human donor who received a COVID-19 vaccine. The sequenced sample was CD4+ T cells from PBMCs cultured with HCoV-229E spike peptides, obtained before COVID-19 vaccination. The rearrangement links TRBV5-1 to TRBJ1-2, with 8 positions matching TRBD1. CDR3 DNA: TGCGCCAGCACCCCAGGGGGCCCGTATGGCTACACCTTC. Translation gives CASTPGGPYGYTF.